This T cell receptor (beta chain) was obtained from a study of shared clonotypes between healthy human individuals. Study-wide context: Participating donors consisted of a couple of women and a few men aged 18 to 49.

Overall study results and limits: Investigators expected sequencing depth to affect clonotype sharing among donors.

Note on this clone: Its antigen is not identified.

The data were produced by immunoSEQ multiplex PCR, yet TCRdb's version contains in-frame clones alone and is incomplete. The data contain about 590,000 clones, 95% of them seen just once; the ten biggest clones take up around 0.11%. The V gene end was trimmed by 3 bases and the J gene end by 4 bases; junction bases not matched to a gene: 3. Germline V lookup: CDR1 WNHNN, CDR2 SYGVQD (reference sequence). The CDR3 has 14 residues. CD8 cells classed as naive were CD45RO-negative and positively selected for CCR7, excluding terminally differentiated effector memory CD45RA+ cells. The source material was naive CD8+ T cells sorted from blood. This chain uses TRBV10-1 with TRBJ2-1; TRBD2 aligns across 7 bases. This sequence originates from a woman in her 30s in good health. The CDR3 DNA reads as TGCGCCAGCAGTGACCTGCGGGAGTACAATGAGCAGTTCTTC. This sequence encodes CASSDLREYNEQFF.